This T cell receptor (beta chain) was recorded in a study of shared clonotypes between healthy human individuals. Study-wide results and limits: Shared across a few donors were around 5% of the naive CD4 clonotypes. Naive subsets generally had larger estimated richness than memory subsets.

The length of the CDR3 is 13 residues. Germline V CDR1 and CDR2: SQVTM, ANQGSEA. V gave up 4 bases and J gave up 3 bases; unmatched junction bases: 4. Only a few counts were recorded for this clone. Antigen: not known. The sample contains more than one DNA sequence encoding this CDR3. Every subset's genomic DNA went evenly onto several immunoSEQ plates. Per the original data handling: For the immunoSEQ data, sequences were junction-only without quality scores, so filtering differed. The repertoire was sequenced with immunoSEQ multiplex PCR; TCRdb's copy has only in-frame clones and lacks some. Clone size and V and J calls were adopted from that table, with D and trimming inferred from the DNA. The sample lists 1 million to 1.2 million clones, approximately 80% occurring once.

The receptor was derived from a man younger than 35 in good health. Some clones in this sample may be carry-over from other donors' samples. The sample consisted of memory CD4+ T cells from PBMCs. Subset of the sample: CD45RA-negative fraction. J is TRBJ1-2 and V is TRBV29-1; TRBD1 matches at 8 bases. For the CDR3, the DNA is TGCAGCGTTGCGGACAGGGTGGACTATGGCTACACCTTC. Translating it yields CSVADRVDYGYTF.